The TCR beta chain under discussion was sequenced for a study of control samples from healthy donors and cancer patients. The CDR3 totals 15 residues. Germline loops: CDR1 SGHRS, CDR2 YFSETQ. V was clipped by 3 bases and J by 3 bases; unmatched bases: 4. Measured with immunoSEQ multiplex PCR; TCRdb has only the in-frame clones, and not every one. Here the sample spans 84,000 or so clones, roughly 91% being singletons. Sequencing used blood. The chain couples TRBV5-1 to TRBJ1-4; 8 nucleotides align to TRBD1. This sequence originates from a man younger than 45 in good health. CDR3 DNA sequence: TGCGCCAGCAGCTCCGGACAGGGACCTAATGAAAAACTGTTTTTT. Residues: CASSSGQGPNEKLFF.